One sample yielded the 10 T cell receptor beta chains listed below, sequenced in a study of blood T cell repertoires in COVID-19. Method: immunoSEQ multiplex PCR; TCRdb's copy keeps in-frame clones and lacks some. The data hold under 200,000 clones, with about four fifths observed a single time. Input material: peripheral blood. The receptors derive from an elderly woman with acute or convalescent COVID-19.

The rearrangement links TRBV5-1 to TRBJ1-1, with 7 bases aligning to TRBD1. This CDR3 region has 15 residues. Germline values: CDR1 SGHRS, CDR2 YFSETQ. The V segment lost 4 bases and the J segment 3 bases; nucleotides outside the gene matches: 9. The CDR3 is CASSKTGRLDTEAFF. As DNA, the CDR3 is TGCGCCAGCAGCAAGACAGGGAGGTTGGACACTGAAGCTTTCTTT.

This clone was found once. V gene TRBV7-9 combines with J gene TRBJ1-5; perhaps TRBD1 as D (6 bases). V shed 4 bases and J shed 7 bases, with 17 bases lying between them. The CDR3 totals 15 residues. Germline values: CDR1 SEHNR, CDR2 FQNEAQ (reference sequence). The CDR3 loop reads CASSSRGGAGQPQHF. The CDR3, as DNA: TGTGCCAGCAGCTCCCGGGGGGGGGCCGGACAGCCCCAGCATTTT.

This clone was recorded a few times. The V and J genes are TRBV27 and TRBJ1-1; D perhaps matches TRBD1 (6 bases). Trimming left V 2 bases short and J 6 bases short, with 13 bases between. The germline V gene encodes CDR1 MNHEY and CDR2 SMNVEV (reference sequence). The CDR3 is 14 residues long. CDR3 amino acids: CASSLLRTAPEAFF. The CDR3 coding sequence is TGTGCCAGCAGTTTACTCCGGACAGCACCTGAAGCTTTCTTT.

The genes are TRBV3-1 (or the pseudogene TRBV3-2) and TRBJ1-6; 7 nucleotides align to TRBD1. The length of the CDR3 is 13 residues. Germline assignment: CDR1 LGHDT and CDR2 YNNKEL (reference sequence). Trimming removed 6 bases from V and 8 bases from J; junction bases left unmatched: 4. This CDR3 is CASRTGPDSPLHF. In nucleotides, the CDR3 is TGTGCCAGCAGGACAGGGCCCGATTCACCCCTCCACTTT.

As DNA, the CDR3 is TGCGCCAGCAGCACCGGGACAGATCGCGGAAACATTCAGTACTTC. Translation: CASSTGTDRGNIQYF. The chain employs TRBV5-1 and TRBJ2-4; TRBD1 agrees at 7 bases. V shed 4 bases and J 6 bases; nucleotides not matched to a gene: 10. The CDR3 runs to 15 residues. Germline V lookup: CDR1 SGHRS, CDR2 YFSETQ. The full variable domain, its missing parts supplied by reference TRBV5-1 and TRBJ2-4, is KAGVTQTPRYLIKTRGQQVTLSCSPISGHRSVSWYQQTPGQGLQFLFEYFSETQRNKGNFPGRFSGRQFSNSRSEMNVSTLELGDSALYLCASSTGTDRGNIQYFGAGTRLSVL.

This rearrangement joins TRBV27 to TRBJ1-1, with 8 bases identical to TRBD1. V gave up 6 bases and J gave up 5 bases; unmatched junction bases: 5. The germline V gene has CDR1 MNHEY and CDR2 SMNVEV (reference sequence). CDR3 length: 13 amino acids. This chain's CDR3 is CASRQQGGTEAFF. The DNA for the CDR3 is TGTGCCAGCAGGCAACAGGGGGGGACTGAAGCTTTCTTT.

V gene TRBV7-6 combines with J gene TRBJ1-2; D not resolved. The CDR3 loop spans 15 amino acids. Trimming stripped 5 bases from V and 5 bases from J, with 18 bases between. Germline-derived CDR1 and CDR2 are SGHVS and FNYEAQ. Here the CDR3 DNA reads TGTGCCAGCAGCACATTCCCGGCGGGTGAATATGGCTACACCTTC. Translating gives CASSTFPAGEYGYTF. The whole variable domain, remainder taken from reference TRBV7-6 and TRBJ1-2, is GAGVSQSPRYKVTKRGQDVALRCDPISGHVSLYWYRQALGQGPEFLTYFNYEAQQDKSGLPNDRFSAERPEGSISTLTIQRTEQRDSAMYRCASSTFPAGEYGYTFGSGTRLTVV.

This chain links TRBV7-9 with TRBJ1-1; TRBD1 agrees at 7 bases. Per germline, CDR1 SEHNR and CDR2 FQNEAQ (reference sequence). The V and J ends lost 3 bases and 2 bases, in that order; junction bases with no gene match: 6. The CDR3 totals 15 residues. CDR3 bases: TGTGCCAGCAGCTTCGGGGACAGAGCTAACACTGAAGCTTTCTTT. Translating it yields CASSFGDRANTEAFF.

J is TRBJ1-2 and V is TRBV6-1; no clear D. The V gene's germline CDR1 is MNHNS and CDR2 SASEGT. The CDR3 is made up of 11 amino acids. V lost 1 base and J lost 12, with 9 bases in between. The DNA of the CDR3 is TGTGCCAGCAGTGAAGGCAGGTTACACACCTTC. Translating it yields CASSEGRLHTF.

The J gene is TRBJ1-1, the V gene TRBV3-1 (or the pseudogene TRBV3-2); D is unresolved. This CDR3 spans 13 amino acids. Germline-derived CDR1 and CDR2 are LGHDT and YNNKEL (reference sequence). The V gene lost 4 bases and the J gene lost 11 bases, with 17 bases spanning the gap. In DNA form, the CDR3 reads TGTGCCAGCAGCCGCTCGACCCCCTCGGGGGCTTTCTTT. Amino acid sequence: CASSRSTPSGAFF.